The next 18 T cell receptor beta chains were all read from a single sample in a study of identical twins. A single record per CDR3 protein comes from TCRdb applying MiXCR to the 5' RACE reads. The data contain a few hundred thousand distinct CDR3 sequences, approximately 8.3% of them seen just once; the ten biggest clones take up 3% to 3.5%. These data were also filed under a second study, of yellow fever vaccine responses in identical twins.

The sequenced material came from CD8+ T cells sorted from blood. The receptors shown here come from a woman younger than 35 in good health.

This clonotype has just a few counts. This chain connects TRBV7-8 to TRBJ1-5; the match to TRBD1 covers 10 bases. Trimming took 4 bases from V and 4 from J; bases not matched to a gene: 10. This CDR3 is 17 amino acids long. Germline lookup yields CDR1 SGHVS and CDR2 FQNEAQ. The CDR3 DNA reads TGTGCCAGCAGCTCGACCTATGGACAGGGGGGGAATCAGCCCCAGCATTTT. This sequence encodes CASSSTYGQGGNQPQHF. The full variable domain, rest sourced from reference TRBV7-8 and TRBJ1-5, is GAGVSQSPRYKVAKRGQDVALRCDPISGHVSLFWYQQALGQGPEFLTYFQNEAQLDKSGLPSDRFFAERPEGSVSTLKIQRTQQEDSAVYLCASSSTYGQGGNQPQHFGDGTRLSIL.

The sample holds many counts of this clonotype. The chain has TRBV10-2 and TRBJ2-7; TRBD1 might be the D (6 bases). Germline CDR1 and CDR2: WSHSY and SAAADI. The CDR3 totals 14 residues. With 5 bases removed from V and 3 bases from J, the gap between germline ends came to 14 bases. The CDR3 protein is CASSPFTGNYEQYF. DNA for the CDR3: TGCGCCAGCAGTCCCTTTACAGGGAACTACGAGCAGTACTTC.

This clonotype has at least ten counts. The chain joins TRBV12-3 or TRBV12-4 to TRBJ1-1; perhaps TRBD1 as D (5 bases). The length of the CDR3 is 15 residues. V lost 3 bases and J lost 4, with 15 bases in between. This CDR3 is CASSFLGLGITEAFF. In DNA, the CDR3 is TGTGCCAGCAGTTTTTTGGGACTGGGGATCACTGAAGCTTTCTTT.

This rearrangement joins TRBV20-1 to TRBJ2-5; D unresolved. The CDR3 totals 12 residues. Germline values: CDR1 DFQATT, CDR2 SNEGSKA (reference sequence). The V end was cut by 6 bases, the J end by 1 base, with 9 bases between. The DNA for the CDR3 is TGCAGTGCCCACTACCTCCAAGAGACCCAGTACTTC. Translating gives CSAHYLQETQYF.

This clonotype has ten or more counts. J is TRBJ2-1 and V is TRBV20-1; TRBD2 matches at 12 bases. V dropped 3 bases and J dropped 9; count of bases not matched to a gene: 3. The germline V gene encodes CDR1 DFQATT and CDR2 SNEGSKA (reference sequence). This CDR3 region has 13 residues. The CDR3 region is CSASLAGGVEQFF. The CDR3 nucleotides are TGCAGTGCTAGTCTAGCGGGGGGGGTTGAGCAGTTCTTC.

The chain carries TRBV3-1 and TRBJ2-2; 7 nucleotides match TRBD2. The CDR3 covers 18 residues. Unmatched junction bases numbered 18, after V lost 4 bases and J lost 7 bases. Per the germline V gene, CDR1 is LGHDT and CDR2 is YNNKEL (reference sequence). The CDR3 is CASSPRRPGGSRGGELFF. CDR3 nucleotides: TGTGCCAGCAGCCCACGGCGTCCGGGAGGCTCACGTGGCGGGGAGCTGTTTTTT. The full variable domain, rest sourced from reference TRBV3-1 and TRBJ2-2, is DTAVSQTPKYLVTQMGNDKSIKCEQNLGHDTMYWYKQDSKKFLKIMFSYNNKELIINETVPNRFSPKSPDKAHLNLHINSLELGDSAVYFCASSPRRPGGSRGGELFFGEGSRLTVL.

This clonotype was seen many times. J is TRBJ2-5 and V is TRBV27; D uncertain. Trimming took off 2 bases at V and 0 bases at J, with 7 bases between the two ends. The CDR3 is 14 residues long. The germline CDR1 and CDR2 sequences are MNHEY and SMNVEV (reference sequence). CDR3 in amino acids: CASSLTIYQETQYF. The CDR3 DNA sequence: TGTGCCAGCAGTTTAACCATCTACCAAGAGACCCAGTACTTC.

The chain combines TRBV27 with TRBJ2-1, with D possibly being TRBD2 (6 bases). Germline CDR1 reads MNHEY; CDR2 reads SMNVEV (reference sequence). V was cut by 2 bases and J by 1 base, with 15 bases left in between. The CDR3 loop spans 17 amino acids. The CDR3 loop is CASSLVGSGPSYNEQFF. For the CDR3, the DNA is TGTGCCAGCAGTTTAGTCGGTAGCGGACCATCCTACAATGAGCAGTTCTTC.

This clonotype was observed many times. CDR3 region: CASSSDANTEAFF. The CDR3 nucleotides are TGTGCCAGCAGCTCAGACGCGAACACTGAAGCTTTCTTT. The chain links TRBV7-3 to TRBJ1-1; no firm D call. Germline CDR1 reads SGHTA; CDR2 reads FQGTGA. Trimming removed 4 bases at V and 1 base at J, with 7 bases between. The CDR3 spans 13 residues.

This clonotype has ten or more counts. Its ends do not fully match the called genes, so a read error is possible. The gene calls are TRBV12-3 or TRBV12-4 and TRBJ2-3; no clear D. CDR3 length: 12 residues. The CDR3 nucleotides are TGTGCCAGCAGCTTAGTCGCAGATACGCAGTATTTT. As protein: CASSLVADTQYF.

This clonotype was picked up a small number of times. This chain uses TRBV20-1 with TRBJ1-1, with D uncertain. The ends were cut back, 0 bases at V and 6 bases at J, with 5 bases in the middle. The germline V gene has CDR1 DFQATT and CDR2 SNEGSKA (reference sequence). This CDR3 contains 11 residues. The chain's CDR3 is CSARDPAEAFF. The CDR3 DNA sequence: TGCAGTGCTAGAGATCCCGCTGAAGCTTTCTTT.

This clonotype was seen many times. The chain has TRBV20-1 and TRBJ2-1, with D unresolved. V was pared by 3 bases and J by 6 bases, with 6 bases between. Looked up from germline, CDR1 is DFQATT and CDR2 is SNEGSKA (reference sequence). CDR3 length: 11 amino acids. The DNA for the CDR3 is TGCAGTGCTAGGGGTCTCAATGAGCAGTTCTTC. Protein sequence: CSARGLNEQFF.

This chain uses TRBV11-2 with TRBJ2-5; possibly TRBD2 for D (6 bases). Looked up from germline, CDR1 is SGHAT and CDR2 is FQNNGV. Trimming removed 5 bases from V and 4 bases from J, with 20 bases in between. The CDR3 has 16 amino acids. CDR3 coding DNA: TGTGCCAGCAGCCCCGCACTAGGAGGGCCGGCAGAGACCCAGTACTTC. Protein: CASSPALGGPAETQYF.

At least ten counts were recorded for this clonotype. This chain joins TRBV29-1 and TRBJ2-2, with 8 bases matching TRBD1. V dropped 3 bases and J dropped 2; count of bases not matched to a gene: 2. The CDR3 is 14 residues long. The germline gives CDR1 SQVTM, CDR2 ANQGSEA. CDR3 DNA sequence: TGCAGCGTTGAGGGACAGGAAAACACCGGGGAGCTGTTTTTT. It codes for CSVEGQENTGELFF.

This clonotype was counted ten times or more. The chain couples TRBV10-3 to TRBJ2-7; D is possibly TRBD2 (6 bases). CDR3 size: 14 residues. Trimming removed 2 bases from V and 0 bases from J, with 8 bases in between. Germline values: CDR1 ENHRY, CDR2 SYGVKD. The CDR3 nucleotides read TGTGCCATCAGTGAGGACGGGAGCTCCTACGAGCAGTACTTC. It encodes CAISEDGSSYEQYF.

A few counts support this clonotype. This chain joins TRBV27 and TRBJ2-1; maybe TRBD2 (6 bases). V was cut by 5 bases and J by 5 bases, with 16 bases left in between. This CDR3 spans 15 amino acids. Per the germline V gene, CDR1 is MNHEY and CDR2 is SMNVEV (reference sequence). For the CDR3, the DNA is TGTGCCAGCAGTAGGAGGGGACGTGAGAACAATGAGCAGTTCTTC. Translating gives CASSRRGRENNEQFF.

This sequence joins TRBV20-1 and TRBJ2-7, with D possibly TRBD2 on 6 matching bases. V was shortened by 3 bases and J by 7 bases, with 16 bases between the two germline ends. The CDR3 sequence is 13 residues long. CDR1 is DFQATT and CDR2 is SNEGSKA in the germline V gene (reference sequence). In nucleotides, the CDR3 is TGCAGTGCTAGGGGGGGATACGCGGGGGAGCAGTACTTC. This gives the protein CSARGGYAGEQYF.

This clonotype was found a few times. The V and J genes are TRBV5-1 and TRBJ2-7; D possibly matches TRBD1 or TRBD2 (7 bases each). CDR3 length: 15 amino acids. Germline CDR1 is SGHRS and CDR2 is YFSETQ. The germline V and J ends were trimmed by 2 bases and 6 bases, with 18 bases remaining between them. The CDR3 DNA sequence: TGCGCCAGCAGCTTTGGGGGGGGACAGCCCCTCGAGCAGTACTTC. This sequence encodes CASSFGGGQPLEQYF.